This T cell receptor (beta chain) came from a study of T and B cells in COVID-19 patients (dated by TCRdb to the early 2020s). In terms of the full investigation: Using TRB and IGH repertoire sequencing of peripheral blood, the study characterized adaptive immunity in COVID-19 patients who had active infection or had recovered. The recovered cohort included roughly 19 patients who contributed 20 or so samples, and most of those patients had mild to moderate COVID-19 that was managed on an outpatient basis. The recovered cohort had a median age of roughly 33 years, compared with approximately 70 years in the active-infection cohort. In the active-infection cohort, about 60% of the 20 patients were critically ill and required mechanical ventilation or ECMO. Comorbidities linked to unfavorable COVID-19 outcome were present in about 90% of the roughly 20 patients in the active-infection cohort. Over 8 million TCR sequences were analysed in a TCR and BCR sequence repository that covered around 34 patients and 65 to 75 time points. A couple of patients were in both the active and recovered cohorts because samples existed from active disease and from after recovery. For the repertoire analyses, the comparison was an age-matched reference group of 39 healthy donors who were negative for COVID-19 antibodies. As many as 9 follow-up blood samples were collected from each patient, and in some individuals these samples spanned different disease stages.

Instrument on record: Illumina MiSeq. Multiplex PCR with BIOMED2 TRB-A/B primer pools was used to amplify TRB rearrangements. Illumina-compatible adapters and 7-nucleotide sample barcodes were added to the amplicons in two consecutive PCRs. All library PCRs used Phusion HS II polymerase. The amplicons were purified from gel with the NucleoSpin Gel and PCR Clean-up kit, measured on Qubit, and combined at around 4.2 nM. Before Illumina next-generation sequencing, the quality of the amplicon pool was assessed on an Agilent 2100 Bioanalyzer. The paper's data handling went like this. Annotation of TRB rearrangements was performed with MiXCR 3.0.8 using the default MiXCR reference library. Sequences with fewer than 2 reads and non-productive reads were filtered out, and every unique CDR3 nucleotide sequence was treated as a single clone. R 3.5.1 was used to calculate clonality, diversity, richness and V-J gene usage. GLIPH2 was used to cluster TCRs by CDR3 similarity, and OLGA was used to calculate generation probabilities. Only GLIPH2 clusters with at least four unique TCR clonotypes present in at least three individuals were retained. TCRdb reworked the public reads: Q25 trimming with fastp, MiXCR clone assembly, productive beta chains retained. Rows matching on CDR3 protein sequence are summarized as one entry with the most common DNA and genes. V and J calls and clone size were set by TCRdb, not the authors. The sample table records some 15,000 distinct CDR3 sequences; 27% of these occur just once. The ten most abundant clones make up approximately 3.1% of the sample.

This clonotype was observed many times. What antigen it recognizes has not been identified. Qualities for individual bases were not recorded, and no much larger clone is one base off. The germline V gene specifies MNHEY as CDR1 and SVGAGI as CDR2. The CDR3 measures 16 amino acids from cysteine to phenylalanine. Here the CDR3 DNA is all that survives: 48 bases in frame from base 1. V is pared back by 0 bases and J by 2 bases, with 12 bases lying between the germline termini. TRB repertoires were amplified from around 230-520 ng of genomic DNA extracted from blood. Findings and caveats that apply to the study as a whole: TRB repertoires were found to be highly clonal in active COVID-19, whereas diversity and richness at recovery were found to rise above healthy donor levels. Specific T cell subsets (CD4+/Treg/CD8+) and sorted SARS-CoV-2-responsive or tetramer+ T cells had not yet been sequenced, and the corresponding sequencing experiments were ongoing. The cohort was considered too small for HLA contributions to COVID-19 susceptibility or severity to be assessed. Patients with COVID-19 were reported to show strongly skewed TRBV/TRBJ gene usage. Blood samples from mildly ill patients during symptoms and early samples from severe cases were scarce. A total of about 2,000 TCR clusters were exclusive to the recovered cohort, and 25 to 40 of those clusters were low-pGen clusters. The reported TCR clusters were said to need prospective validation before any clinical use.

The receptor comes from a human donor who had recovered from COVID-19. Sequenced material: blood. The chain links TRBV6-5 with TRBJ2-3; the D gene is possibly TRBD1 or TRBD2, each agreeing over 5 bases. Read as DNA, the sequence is TGTGCCAGCAGTTACTCCCCCGGGGCCTCCACAGATACGCAGTATTTT. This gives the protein CASSYSPGASTDTQYF.